This T cell receptor (beta chain) was sequenced during a study of early stage breast cancer tumors. Study information: Of some 16 invasive breast tumors, twelve were hormone receptor-positive, HER2-negative. Study findings and constraints: Most shared enriched TCRB sequences were commonly generated ones.

Worth noting for this clone: The antigen remains unidentified.

Repertoires were generated with immunoSEQ multiplex PCR, while TCRdb's copy carries only in-frame clones and drops some. The sample carries fewer than 30,000 clones, around 53% recorded once. Trimming left V 0 bases short and J 0 bases short, with 7 bases between. CDR3 length equals 15 residues. CDR1 is SGHNT, CDR2 YYREEE, per germline (reference sequence). The sequenced material came from breast tumor tissue. The V gene is TRBV5-4, the J gene TRBJ1-5; no firm D call. This TCR came from a person aged 45-65 years with breast cancer. CDR3 protein: CASSLDGHSNQPQHF. As DNA, the CDR3 is TGTGCCAGCAGCTTGGACGGTCATAGCAATCAGCCCCAGCATTTT.